These 9 T cell receptor beta chains were all obtained from the same sample, sequenced in a study of T cell responses to AZD1222 COVID-19 vaccine. Assay used: immunoSEQ multiplex PCR; TCRdb lists only in-frame clones, some missing. The repertoire has 180,000 or so clones, roughly 94% of them found once; the top ten carry 1% to 1.5%. Specimen: peripheral blood, collected 28 days after the second AZD1222 dose. The receptors were sampled from an adult who received the AZD1222 COVID-19 vaccine.

The chain couples TRBV19 to TRBJ2-3; D uncertain. This CDR3 is 12 amino acids long. V was trimmed by 4 bases and J by 0 bases, leaving 2 bases between them. Germline values: CDR1 LNHDA, CDR2 SQIVND (reference sequence). The CDR3 here is CASSTSTDTQYF. The DNA for the CDR3 is TGTGCCAGTAGTACCAGCACAGATACGCAGTATTTT. The entire variable domain, with the rest obtained from reference TRBV19 and TRBJ2-3, is as follows: DGGITQSPKYLFRKEGQNVTLSCEQNLNHDAMYWYRQDPGQGLRLIYYSQIVNDFQKGDIAEGYSVSREKKESFPLTVTSAQKNPTAFYLCASSTSTDTQYFGPGTRLTVL.

CDR3 in amino acids: CASSLEYYGYTF. The CDR3 DNA reads as TGTGCCAGCAGCTTAGAGTACTATGGCTACACCTTC. This chain links TRBV7-2 with TRBJ1-2; D call uncertain. Germline V gives CDR1 SGHTA, CDR2 FQGNSA. The germline V and J ends were trimmed by 1 base and 3 bases, with 3 bases remaining between them. The CDR3 length is 12 residues.

The chain carries TRBV6-5 and TRBJ1-2; 10 bases map to TRBD1. With 5 bases clipped from V and 8 bases from J, the junction kept 5 bases outside the gene matches. The CDR3 consists of 13 residues. In germline, CDR1 is MNHEY, CDR2 SVGAGI. The CDR3 sequence: CASSPGQGLGYTF. In DNA, the CDR3 is TGTGCCAGCAGTCCGGGACAGGGGCTAGGCTACACCTTC.

The rearrangement links TRBV15 to TRBJ2-2; possible D gene TRBD1, 6 bases. This CDR3 has 15 residues. Trimming shortened V by 9 bases and J by 0 bases, and 14 bases separated the two germline ends. CDR1 LNHNV and CDR2 YYDKDF come from the germline V gene (reference sequence). DNA of the CDR3: TGTGCCACTGAGGACAGACTCGCGAACACCGGGGAGCTGTTTTTT. Translation: CATEDRLANTGELFF.

CDR3 in amino acids: CASSEVGGRGSYEQYF. For the CDR3, the DNA is TGTGCCAGCAGTGAAGTGGGGGGAAGGGGTTCCTACGAGCAGTACTTC. The chain has TRBV6-1 and TRBJ2-7; possible D gene TRBD2, 6 bases. Between the trimmed V and J ends, which lost 1 base and 1 base, there was a span of 14 bases. CDR3 size: 16 residues. Germline assignment: CDR1 MNHNS and CDR2 SASEGT.

The CDR3 spells CASSIDRGRPTYNEQFF. The CDR3 region has the DNA TGTGCCAGTAGTATAGATCGGGGCAGGCCTACCTACAATGAGCAGTTCTTC. The rearrangement joins TRBV19 to TRBJ2-1; D may match TRBD1 or TRBD2 (5 bases each). The germline V gene encodes CDR1 LNHDA and CDR2 SQIVND (reference sequence). Trimming pared 0 bases from V and 2 bases from J, leaving 14 bases between. This CDR3 is 17 amino acids long. Based on the CDR3 plus reference TRBV19 and TRBJ2-1, the full variable domain is DGGITQSPKYLFRKEGQNVTLSCEQNLNHDAMYWYRQDPGQGLRLIYYSQIVNDFQKGDIAEGYSVSREKKESFPLTVTSAQKNPTAFYLCASSIDRGRPTYNEQFFGPGTRLTVL.

The V and J genes are TRBV20-1 and TRBJ1-1; no clear D gene. Trimming removed 3 bases at V and 0 bases at J, with 8 bases between. Germline assignment: CDR1 DFQATT and CDR2 SNEGSKA (reference sequence). The CDR3 has 13 residues. DNA of the CDR3: TGCAGTGCTAGTATACAGATGAACACTGAAGCTTTCTTT. Translated: CSASIQMNTEAFF.

This chain links TRBV5-5 with TRBJ1-2, with D possibly matching TRBD1 (5 bases). Looked up from germline, CDR1 is SGHKS and CDR2 is YYEKEE (reference sequence). The V and J ends lost 4 bases and 10 bases respectively, with 26 bases between them. This CDR3 has 16 amino acids. The CDR3 protein is CASSLYITTELVTYTF. The CDR3 region has the DNA TGTGCCAGCAGCCTATACATAACGACAGAACTGGTGACCTACACCTTC.

This chain joins TRBV5-6 and TRBJ1-4, with D tentatively TRBD1 (5 bases). V was trimmed by 0 bases and J by 8 bases, leaving 11 bases between them. CDR1 is SGHDT, CDR2 YYEEEE, per germline. This CDR3 has 14 residues. CDR3 DNA sequence: TGTGCCAGCAGCTTGGCTCAGGGTAGGGAAAAACTGTTTTTT. Protein: CASSLAQGREKLFF.